These 8 T cell receptor beta chains were all obtained from the same sample, sequenced in a study of T cells in Graves' hyperthyroidism and ophthalmopathy. TCR beta CDR3 regions were amplified from RNA. Using the HTBI primer set, a first-round RT-PCR was run on the TCR CDR3. Each CDR3 protein gets one entry after TCRdb re-called the multiplex PCR reads with MiXCR. The sample has fewer than 350,000 distinct CDR3 sequences; roughly 13% are singletons. The sample was blood. These receptors were obtained from a woman between 40 and 55 years old with Graves' hyperthyroidism.

The chain carries TRBV6-1 and TRBJ1-1; 11 nucleotides agree with TRBD1. There are 19 residues in the CDR3. J gave up 0 bases and V 5 bases, and 14 bases lay outside the gene matches. Germline V gene sequence: CDR1 MNHNS, CDR2 SASEGT. CDR3 sequence: CASSLAPGQGGGMNTEAFF. CDR3 coding DNA: TGTGCCAGCAGTCTTGCGCCGGGACAGGGGGGGGGTATGAACACTGAAGCTTTCTTT.

This clonotype was counted ten times or more. This chain uses TRBV14 with TRBJ2-7; D call uncertain. The CDR3 has 14 residues. Germline V lookup: CDR1 SGHDN, CDR2 FVKESK. Trimming took off 1 base at V and 3 bases at J, with 10 bases between the two ends. DNA of the CDR3: TGTGCCAGCAGCCAAGGAAGGGTGCGCTACGAGCAGTACTTC. This codes for CASSQGRVRYEQYF.

The J gene is TRBJ1-2, the V gene TRBV4-1; D is perhaps TRBD1 (5 bases). The germline V and J ends were trimmed by 0 bases and 4 bases, with 12 bases remaining between them. The CDR3 is 15 amino acids. Germline-derived CDR1 and CDR2 are MGHRA and YSYEKL. CDR3 sequence reads: CASSQDGGRGYGYTF. Written as DNA, the CDR3 is TGCGCCAGCAGCCAAGATGGGGGTCGGGGCTATGGCTACACCTTC.

This clonotype was recorded at least ten times. The chain recombines TRBV6-4 with TRBJ1-1, with D tentatively TRBD1 (5 bases). CDR1 is MRHNA, CDR2 SNTAGT, per germline. Trimming took off 0 bases at V and 7 bases at J, with 9 bases between the two ends. The CDR3 runs to 13 residues. The CDR3 protein is CASSDSDQGEAFF. CDR3 nucleotides: TGTGCCAGCAGTGACTCGGACCAGGGTGAAGCTTTCTTT.

As for this clonotype: This may be a read error, as it is one base from a much larger clone. J is TRBJ2-3 and V is TRBV18; D is uncertain. With the DNA end fitting TRBJ1-5 better, the J assignment may be wrong. From germline, CDR1 is KGHSH and CDR2 LQKENI. CDR3 length equals 15 residues. DNA for the CDR3: TGTGCCAGCTCACCGTCCATGGTGCTAACAGATACGCAGCATTTT. Translation gives CASSPSMVLTDTQHF.

This clonotype was observed many times. The rearrangement links TRBV2 to TRBJ2-1; 9 nucleotides match TRBD2. V was clipped by 4 bases and J by 0 bases; unmatched bases: 4. Germline loops: CDR1 SNHLY, CDR2 FYNNEI. CDR3 size: 16 residues. The DNA of the CDR3 is TGTGCCAGCAGTGGACGTAGCGGGAGCTCCTACAATGAGCAGTTCTTC. Its protein product is CASSGRSGSSYNEQFF. Together with reference TRBV2 and TRBJ2-1, the CDR3 gives the full variable domain: EPEVTQTPSHQVTQMGQEVILRCVPISNHLYFYWYRQILGQKVEFLVSFYNNEISEKSEIFDDQFSVERPDGSNFTLKIRSTKLEDSAMYFCASSGRSGSSYNEQFFGPGTRLTVL.

CDR3 DNA sequence: TGTGCCAGCAGCTTGGACGACGATAGCTACGAGCAGTACTTC. This codes for CASSLDDDSYEQYF. The chain uses TRBV5-5 and TRBJ2-7; no reliable D call. This CDR3 has 14 amino acids. Germline V lookup: CDR1 SGHKS, CDR2 YYEKEE (reference sequence). The germline V and J ends were trimmed by 0 bases and 3 bases, with 10 bases remaining between them.

This clonotype came up many times. The rearrangement joins TRBV30 to TRBJ2-7; 13 nucleotides agree with TRBD2. Unmatched junction bases numbered 5, after V lost 0 bases and J lost 3 bases. The CDR3 has 16 amino acids. Per germline, CDR1 GTSNPN and CDR2 SVGIG (reference sequence). The CDR3 bases are TGTGCCTGGAGTGTACAGAGGACTAGCGGGAGCTACGAGCAGTACTTC. Translating gives CAWSVQRTSGSYEQYF.